Each of the 22 T cell receptor beta chains below was sequenced from the same sample in a study of cytomegalovirus exposure and HLA in healthy donors. The PCR had 60 Vbeta and 13 Jbeta primers. TCRdb's table, derived via immunoSEQ multiplex PCR, lists solely in-frame clones and lacks some. The data contain 150,000 to 200,000 clones, around four fifths of them singletons. Source material: PBMCs. These receptors all stem from a young man in good health and CMV-seropositive.

The V gene is TRBV5-4, the J gene TRBJ1-2; 10 bases are shared with TRBD1. Trimming took 4 bases from V and 3 from J; bases not matched to a gene: 6. Per the germline V gene, CDR1 is SGHNT and CDR2 is YYREEE (reference sequence). This CDR3 is built from 15 residues. The CDR3 region is CASSGAGTGDYGYTF. CDR3 bases: TGTGCCAGCAGCGGAGCCGGGACAGGGGACTATGGCTACACCTTC.

This clone has only a few counts. The chain employs TRBV9 and TRBJ1-1; D unresolved. CDR1 is SGDLS, CDR2 YYNGEE, per germline. This CDR3 spans 13 amino acids. Trimming stripped 0 bases from V and 1 base from J, with 4 bases between. The CDR3 DNA is TGTGCCAGCAGCGTAGCACAGAACACTGAAGCTTTCTTT. The encoded protein is CASSVAQNTEAFF.

CDR3 nucleotide sequence: TGTGCCAGCCGGGACAGGGGGCCCGAAGCTTTCTTT. As protein: CASRDRGPEAFF. The chain combines TRBV19 with TRBJ1-1, with TRBD1 matching over 12 bases. V trimming: 9 bases; J trimming: 8 bases; junction bases outside the gene matches: 4. The germline V gene has CDR1 LNHDA and CDR2 SQIVND (reference sequence). This CDR3 is built from 12 residues.

The CDR3 spells CASRDRGTGELFF. For the CDR3, the DNA is TGCGCCAGCCGGGACAGGGGGACCGGGGAGCTGTTTTTT. V and J are TRBV10-1 and TRBJ2-2; 11 nucleotides line up with TRBD1. The V gene end was trimmed by 8 bases and the J gene end by 5 bases; junction bases not matched to a gene: 1. Germline CDR1 is WNHNN and CDR2 is SYGVQD (reference sequence). The CDR3 length is 13 residues.

The chain uses TRBV6-6 and TRBJ2-2; 9 nucleotides match TRBD2. The V and J ends lost 6 bases and 4 bases, in that order; junction bases with no gene match: 6. CDR1 is MNHNY and CDR2 is SVGAGI in the germline V gene (reference sequence). The length of the CDR3 is 15 residues. The DNA for the CDR3 is TGTGCCAGCAGCTCGGGACTAGCTGGCACCGGGGAGCTGTTTTTT. Translated, it gives CASSSGLAGTGELFF.

The sample holds a few counts of this clone. The V call is TRBV9, the J call TRBJ1-1; D possibly corresponds to TRBD1 (5 bases). Per the germline V gene, CDR1 is SGDLS and CDR2 is YYNGEE. The V end was cut by 0 bases, the J end by 0 bases, with 9 bases between. CDR3 length: 15 residues. CDR3 sequence (DNA): TGTGCCAGCAGCGTAGGTGGGGGGATGAACACTGAAGCTTTCTTT. This sequence encodes CASSVGGGMNTEAFF.

This clone appeared once. The genes are TRBV29-1 and TRBJ2-4; D is possibly TRBD1 (5 bases). The germline V gene encodes CDR1 SQVTM and CDR2 ANQGSEA. The germline V and J ends were trimmed by 7 bases and 7 bases, with 20 bases remaining between them. This CDR3 is 14 amino acids long. The CDR3 sequence is CSGKTTEGANIQYF. Here the CDR3 DNA reads TGCAGCGGGAAAACAACTGAAGGGGCTAACATTCAGTACTTC.

The chain employs TRBV5-6 and TRBJ2-7; the match to TRBD2 covers 12 bases. J lost 7 bases, V lost 4 bases, and 9 bases had no gene match. Germline V gives CDR1 SGHDT, CDR2 YYEEEE. CDR3 length: 15 amino acids. The CDR3 spells CASSALTSGRREQYF. The CDR3 nucleotides are TGTGCCAGCAGCGCATTGACTAGCGGGAGAAGGGAGCAGTACTTC.

This clone was seen just once. V is TRBV11-2 and J is TRBJ1-1; D remains unclear. The CDR3 runs to 15 residues. V lost 6 bases and J 1 base, leaving 15 bases between the germline ends. CDR1 is SGHAT, CDR2 FQNNGV, per germline. The CDR3 loop is CASRPTRIGNTEAFF. The CDR3 nucleotides read TGTGCCAGCAGGCCCACCCGTATCGGGAACACTGAAGCTTTCTTT.

This clone was seen only once. The rearrangement joins TRBV28 to TRBJ2-7, with TRBD1 matching 10 bases. After removal of 4 bases from V and 3 bases from J, the junction contained 0 bases not matched to a gene. CDR3 length: 13 amino acids. CDR1 MDHEN and CDR2 SYDVKM come from the germline V gene. This CDR3 is CASSWTGGYEQYF. CDR3 in DNA: TGTGCCAGCAGTTGGACAGGGGGCTACGAGCAGTACTTC.

The chain recombines TRBV10-3 with TRBJ2-2; D may be TRBD2 (7 bases). The CDR3 is made up of 14 amino acids. CDR1 is ENHRY and CDR2 is SYGVKD in the germline V gene. V was clipped by 4 bases and J by 7 bases, with 13 bases between them. The CDR3 here is CAISGGGQGGELFF. The CDR3 coding sequence is TGTGCCATCAGTGGCGGGGGCCAGGGCGGGGAGCTGTTTTTT.

The chain has TRBV28 and TRBJ2-7, with 12 bases that match TRBD2. Germline trimming cut 1 base from V and 4 bases from J; bases unmatched to any gene: 11. This CDR3 comprises 18 residues. The germline V gene encodes CDR1 MDHEN and CDR2 SYDVKM. The CDR3 nucleotides are TGTGCCAGCAGTTTATCCCCTCGACTAGCGGGAGAGGAATACGAGCAGTACTTC. Its translation is CASSLSPRLAGEEYEQYF. The complete variable domain, with remaining parts taken from reference TRBV28 and TRBJ2-7, reads DVKVTQSSRYLVKRTGEKVFLECVQDMDHENMFWYRQDPGLGLRLIYFSYDVKMKEKGDIPEGYSVSREKKERFSLILESASTNQTSMYLCASSLSPRLAGEEYEQYFGPGTRLTVT.

The chain uses TRBV2 and TRBJ2-2; 7 nucleotides line up with TRBD1. The germline CDR1 and CDR2 sequences are SNHLY and FYNNEI. This CDR3 is 16 amino acids long. The V and J ends lost 3 bases and 0 bases, in that order; junction bases with no gene match: 4. The CDR3 spells CASSDTGETNTGELFF. CDR3 nucleotides: TGTGCCAGCAGTGACACAGGGGAGACGAACACCGGGGAGCTGTTTTTT.

The CDR3 is CASSLGLLGGDIQYF. Written as DNA, the CDR3 is TGCGCCAGCAGCTTGGGGTTATTGGGGGGGGACATTCAGTACTTC. The rearrangement joins TRBV5-1 to TRBJ2-4; 7 nucleotides match TRBD2. V dropped 0 bases and J dropped 8; count of bases not matched to a gene: 8. From germline, CDR1 is SGHRS and CDR2 YFSETQ. This CDR3 spans 15 amino acids.

The chain recombines TRBV27 with TRBJ2-7; 11 bases line up with TRBD1. After removal of 5 bases from V and 6 bases from J, the junction contained 3 bases not matched to a gene. CDR1 and CDR2 (germline): MNHEY, SMNVEV (reference sequence). The CDR3 spans 13 residues. The chain's CDR3 is CASSHGQGAEQYF. The CDR3 nucleotides are TGTGCCAGCAGTCACGGACAGGGGGCCGAGCAGTACTTC.

The rearrangement joins TRBV11-1 to TRBJ1-1, with 8 bases aligning to TRBD1. J was trimmed by 3 bases and V by 5 bases; bases with no gene match: 8. Germline V gene lookup returns CDR1 SGHAT and CDR2 FQDESV (reference sequence). The length of the CDR3 is 15 residues. The CDR3: CASSQPGQADTEAFF. CDR3 nucleotides: TGTGCCAGCAGCCAACCGGGACAGGCGGACACTGAAGCTTTCTTT. The variable domain in full, with the rest retrieved from reference TRBV11-1 and TRBJ1-1, is EAEVAQSPRYKITEKSQAVAFWCDPISGHATLYWYRQILGQGPELLVQFQDESVVDDSQLPKDRFSAERLKGVDSTLKIQPAELGDSAMYLCASSQPGQADTEAFFGQGTRLTVV.

The chain is built from TRBV15 and TRBJ2-7; 7 bases fit TRBD1. The CDR3 length is 15 residues. J was trimmed by 5 bases and V by 3 bases; bases with no gene match: 10. Germline CDR1 LNHNV, CDR2 YYDKDF (reference sequence). The DNA of the CDR3 is TGTGCCACCAGCAGCGGGACAGCCTCTGTGGACGAGCAGTACTTC. This gives the protein CATSSGTASVDEQYF.

For the CDR3, the DNA is TGTGCCAGCAGCTCCCAGGCAAGTGGGGCCGGAGACATGAACACTGAAGCTTTCTTT. Encoded protein: CASSSQASGAGDMNTEAFF. V gene TRBV7-2 combines with J gene TRBJ1-1; a weak D match, TRBD1 (5 bases). The CDR3 has 19 residues. V lost 4 bases and J lost 0, with 24 bases in between. Germline assignment: CDR1 SGHTA and CDR2 FQGNSA.

This clone was observed a handful of times. The chain has TRBV27 and TRBJ1-5; D is uncertain. V was clipped by 3 bases and J by 0 bases, with 9 bases between them. Looked up from germline, CDR1 is MNHEY and CDR2 is SMNVEV (reference sequence). This CDR3 contains 15 residues. The CDR3 loop reads CASSFGGFSNQPQHF. The CDR3 coding sequence is TGTGCCAGCAGTTTTGGAGGATTTAGCAATCAGCCCCAGCATTTT.

This clone was found once. The J gene is TRBJ2-1, the V gene TRBV6-1; a weak D match, TRBD1 (6 bases). With 1 base removed from V and 13 bases from J, the gap between germline ends came to 14 bases. There are 13 residues in the CDR3. CDR1 MNHNS and CDR2 SASEGT come from the germline V gene. The CDR3 spells CASSEGGGTPQFF. The CDR3 bases are TGTGCCAGCAGTGAAGGGGGTGGGACACCCCAGTTCTTC.

V and J are TRBV28 and TRBJ2-7; D may be TRBD1 (5 bases). The CDR3 sequence is 13 residues long. Germline assignment: CDR1 MDHEN and CDR2 SYDVKM. V lost 6 bases, J lost 3 bases, and 12 bases lay in between. Written as DNA, the CDR3 is TGTGCCAGCAGGACACAGGCCCTCTACGAGCAGTACTTC. Translating gives CASRTQALYEQYF.

The rearrangement joins TRBV6-1 to TRBJ1-1, with 10 bases that match TRBD1. Unmatched junction bases numbered 6, after V lost 6 bases and J lost 5 bases. The CDR3 sequence is 14 residues long. Germline CDR1 is MNHNS and CDR2 is SASEGT. The DNA of the CDR3 is TGTGCCAGCAGGGAGGGACAGGGGAGTACTGAAGCTTTCTTT. Protein sequence: CASREGQGSTEAFF.